This paragraph reports one T cell receptor beta chain. Its specificity is unknown. This sample is drawn from a study of lung T cells in sarcoidosis with Löfgren's syndrome. Study context: Löfgren's syndrome patients were the main repertoire analysis focus. Study conclusions and caveats: In alpha-beta pairs, TRAV12-1 favored TRBV2, and their CDR3s were homologous. Shared TRAV12-1 and TRBV2 CDR3 motifs were reported across several patients. Löfgren's syndrome patients reportedly showed greatest TRAV12-1 and TRBV2 expansion versus controls.

The CDR3 runs to 15 residues. The germline gives CDR1 KGHSH, CDR2 LQKENI. With 0 bases removed from V and 4 bases from J, the gap between germline ends came to 12 bases. TCRdb re-called the reads with MiXCR, one entry per CDR3 protein. The data contain 60,000 or so distinct CDR3 sequences, around 20% of them seen just once; the ten biggest clones take up about 2.2%. Sequences were obtained from CD4+ T cells from PBMCs. This sequence joins TRBV18 and TRBJ1-1; a possible D gene is TRBD1 (5 bases). This clonotype was obtained from a human donor with sarcoidosis (Löfgren's syndrome or another form), or a control subject (not recorded which). This chain's CDR3 is CASSPPGLFGTEAFF. In nucleotides, the CDR3 is TGTGCCAGCTCACCACCGGGACTCTTTGGCACTGAAGCTTTCTTT. Full variable domain (missing parts from reference TRBV18 and TRBJ1-1): NAGVMQNPRHLVRRRGQEARLRCSPMKGHSHVYWYRQLPEEGLKFMVYLQKENIIDESGMPKERFSAEFPKEGPSILRIQQVVRGDSAAYFCASSPPGLFGTEAFFGQGTRLTVV.